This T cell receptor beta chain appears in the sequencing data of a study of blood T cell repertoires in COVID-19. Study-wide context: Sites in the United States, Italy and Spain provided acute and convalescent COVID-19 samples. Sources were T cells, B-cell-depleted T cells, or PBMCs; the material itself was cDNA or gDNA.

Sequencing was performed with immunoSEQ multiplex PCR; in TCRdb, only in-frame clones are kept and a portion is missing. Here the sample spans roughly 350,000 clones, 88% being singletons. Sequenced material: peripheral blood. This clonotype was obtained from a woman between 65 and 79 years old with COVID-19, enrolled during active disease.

CDR3 protein: CASSTGQGAGELFF. The CDR3 DNA follows: TGTGCCAGCAGCACGGGCCAGGGGGCCGGGGAGCTGTTTTTT. The chain combines TRBV5-6 with TRBJ2-2; TRBD1 aligns across 7 bases. V shed 4 bases, J shed 6 bases, and the junction held 6 bases outside the gene matches. This CDR3 comprises 14 residues. In germline, CDR1 is SGHDT, CDR2 YYEEEE.